One and the same sample provided the 18 T cell receptor beta chains below, sequenced in a study of T cell repertoires in cytomegalovirus infection. One entry per CDR3 protein results from TCRdb running MiXCR on the reads. This table holds around 630,000 distinct CDR3 sequences, 24% found once. Sequenced material: CD8+ T cells from PBMCs. All receptors come from a human donor in good health (CMV status not recorded). Some clones in this sample may be carry-over from other donors' samples.

The chain couples TRBV27 to TRBJ2-7; D is tentatively TRBD1 or TRBD2 (5 bases each). Germline lookup yields CDR1 MNHEY and CDR2 SMNVEV (reference sequence). The CDR3 sequence is 13 residues long. Deletions cut 3 bases from V and 5 bases from J, with 11 bases between. CDR3 amino acids: CASSFGGGHEQYV. In DNA, the CDR3 is TGTGCCAGCAGTTTCGGTGGGGGTCACGAGCAGTACGTC.

On this clonotype itself: A much larger clonotype is one base distant, so this may be a read error. The chain recombines TRBV9 with TRBJ1-1; weak D call: TRBD1 (5 bases). V was trimmed by 1 base and J by 1 base, leaving 8 bases between them. This CDR3 is 14 amino acids long. CDR1 and CDR2 (germline): SGDLS, YYNGEE. This CDR3 is CASSVLGGNTEAFF. CDR3 coding DNA: TGTGCCAGCAGCGTATTGGGGGGGAACACTGAAGCTTTCTTT.

This clonotype has more than one count but fewer than ten. This chain connects TRBV10-3 to TRBJ2-7; 7 positions match TRBD1. Germline CDR1 is ENHRY and CDR2 is SYGVKD. J was trimmed by 0 bases and V by 5 bases; bases with no gene match: 16. The CDR3 totals 18 residues. The CDR3 protein is CAISRSLVGTESSYEQYV. CDR3 in DNA: TGTGCCATCAGTCGCTCGTTGGTTGGGACAGAAAGCTCCTACGAGCAGTACGTC.

The chain has TRBV6-2 or TRBV6-3 and TRBJ2-7, with TRBD1 matching over 9 bases. J was trimmed by 4 bases and V by 6 bases; bases with no gene match: 4. This CDR3 region has 13 residues. CDR1 is MNHEY and CDR2 is SVGEGT in the germline V gene. DNA for the CDR3: TGTGCCAGCAGCTACAGGGGGCGGTACGAGCAGTACGTC. Translation: CASSYRGRYEQYV.

This clonotype occurred many times. V gene TRBV7-9 combines with J gene TRBJ1-5; D gene uncertain. CDR3 length: 15 amino acids. Looked up from germline, CDR1 is SEHNR and CDR2 is FQNEAQ (reference sequence). V was pared by 4 bases and J by 0 bases, with 10 bases between. The CDR3 bases are TGTGCCAGCAGCTCCGACGGTAATAGCAATCAGCCCCAGCATTTT. Translated, it gives CASSSDGNSNQPQHF.

The chain carries TRBV6-2 or TRBV6-3 and TRBJ1-1; D gene ambiguous. The ends were cut back, 2 bases at V and 6 bases at J, with 10 bases in the middle. The CDR3 is made up of 13 amino acids. Germline V gene sequence: CDR1 MNHEY, CDR2 SVGEGT. CDR3 in amino acids: CASSYVYGPEAFF. CDR3 DNA sequence: TGTGCCAGCAGTTACGTTTACGGCCCTGAAGCTTTCTTT.

This clonotype was detected a few times. This chain connects TRBV20-1 to TRBJ1-2; 7 positions match TRBD1. The length of the CDR3 is 14 residues. V shed 1 base, J shed 5 bases, and the junction held 7 bases outside the gene matches. From germline, CDR1 is DFQATT and CDR2 SNEGSKA (reference sequence). Here the CDR3 reads CSARGRDSSYGYTF. The DNA for the CDR3 is TGCAGTGCTAGAGGACGGGACAGTTCGTATGGCTACACCTTC.

The V gene is TRBV27, the J gene TRBJ1-6; tentatively, D is TRBD1 (6 bases). The CDR3 loop spans 18 amino acids. V lost 6 bases and J lost 5, with 23 bases in between. Germline values: CDR1 MNHEY, CDR2 SMNVEV (reference sequence). DNA for the CDR3: TGTGCCAGCAGCCAACAGGGTTTCGGCTATTTAGATAATTCACCCCTCCACTTT. It encodes CASSQQGFGYLDNSPLHF.

In this sample, this clonotype turned up many times. J is TRBJ2-7 and V is TRBV7-9; 7 bases are a match to TRBD1. Per the germline V gene, CDR1 is SEHNR and CDR2 is FQNEAQ (reference sequence). The CDR3 has 12 residues. The junction had 0 bases not matched to a gene; V was cut back by 1 base and J by 6 bases. The CDR3, as DNA: TGTGCCAGCAGCTTAGACAGGGGCGAGCAGTACTTC. It yields the protein CASSLDRGEQYF.

This clonotype was detected ten times or more. This chain links TRBV6-1 with TRBJ2-5; possible D gene TRBD1, 6 bases. The germline V gene encodes CDR1 MNHNS and CDR2 SASEGT. V dropped 3 bases and J dropped 4 bases, with 12 bases sitting between them. This CDR3 contains 14 residues. The CDR3 reads CASSDPGERETQYF. CDR3 bases: TGTGCCAGCAGTGACCCAGGGGAGAGAGAGACCCAGTACTTC.

This clonotype has a handful of counts. The chain employs TRBV19 and TRBJ1-5; D may be TRBD1 (5 bases). V gave up 4 bases and J gave up 0 bases, with 10 bases separating them. The germline V gene encodes CDR1 LNHDA and CDR2 SQIVND (reference sequence). This CDR3 has 15 amino acids. In nucleotides, the CDR3 is TGTGCCAGTAGTAGTCTACAGGTTAGCAATCAGCCCCAGCATTTT. Protein product: CASSSLQVSNQPQHF.

V gene TRBV2 combines with J gene TRBJ1-4; 9 bases fit TRBD1. The CDR3 sequence is 14 residues long. Germline CDR1 is SNHLY and CDR2 is FYNNEI. Trimming took 6 bases from V and 4 from J; bases not matched to a gene: 3. As DNA, the CDR3 is TGTGCCAGCAGCCGGACAGGGGTTAATGAAAAACTGTTTTTT. Its translation is CASSRTGVNEKLFF.

With regard to this clonotype: A much larger clone lies a single base off, so this may be a read error. As DNA, the CDR3 is TGTGCCAGCAGCCCCCGCGGGGGCGAGCAGTACTTC. This codes for CASSPRGGEQYF. The gene calls are TRBV13 and TRBJ2-7, with 7 positions matching TRBD2. From germline, CDR1 is PRHDT and CDR2 FYEKMQ (reference sequence). Trimming cost V 5 bases and J 6 bases; bases outside gene matches: 4. CDR3 length: 12 residues.

This clonotype was detected a few times. The rearrangement links TRBV5-4 to TRBJ2-1; 8 bases are shared with TRBD2. Germline V gives CDR1 SGHNT, CDR2 YYREEE (reference sequence). V was clipped by 0 bases and J by 7 bases; unmatched bases: 3. CDR3 length equals 14 residues. The CDR3 here is CASSLGLALNEQFF. CDR3 coding DNA: TGTGCCAGCAGCTTGGGACTAGCGCTGAATGAGCAGTTCTTC.

The chain couples TRBV6-2 or TRBV6-3 to TRBJ1-3; D may be TRBD1 (6 bases). The CDR3 length is 14 residues. V lost 6 bases to trimming and J lost 0 bases, with 9 bases between them. The V gene's germline CDR1 is MNHEY and CDR2 SVGEGT. CDR3 in amino acids: CASSRTASGNTIYF. The CDR3 DNA reads TGTGCCAGCAGCCGGACAGCCTCTGGAAACACCATATATTTT.

This clonotype was counted at least ten times. The V gene is TRBV7-2, the J gene TRBJ2-2, with D perhaps TRBD2 (5 bases). The CDR3 extends over 13 amino acids. The V end was cut by 5 bases, the J end by 3 bases, with 7 bases between. The germline V gene has CDR1 SGHTA and CDR2 FQGNSA. Written as DNA, the CDR3 is TGTGCCAGCAGCGCTAGCTACACCGGGGAGCTGTTTTTT. Encoded protein: CASSASYTGELFF.

This sequence joins TRBV6-5 and TRBJ2-5; tentatively, D is TRBD2 (5 bases). Looked up from germline, CDR1 is MNHEY and CDR2 is SVGAGI. V dropped 2 bases and J dropped 4 bases, with 11 bases sitting between them. The CDR3 has 14 residues. In nucleotides, the CDR3 is TGTGCCAGCAGTTACGGAGACTACGGAGAGACCCAGTACTTC. Its protein is CASSYGDYGETQYF.

This clonotype appeared a few times. The V and J genes are TRBV10-3 and TRBJ2-2, with D tentatively TRBD1 (6 bases). V lost 7 bases and J 5 bases, leaving 20 bases between the germline ends. Germline CDR1 and CDR2: ENHRY and SYGVKD. The CDR3 length is 16 residues. The chain's CDR3 is CAITPEGRGRTGELFF. The CDR3 region has the DNA TGTGCCATCACACCAGAGGGCAGGGGTCGAACCGGGGAGCTGTTTTTT.